This T cell receptor beta chain comes out of a study of blood T cell repertoires in COVID-19. At the level of the study: Sources were T cells, B-cell-depleted T cells, or PBMCs; the material itself was cDNA or gDNA.

CDR3 length equals 15 residues. Germline V gives CDR1 LGHNT, CDR2 FRNRAP. The trim removed 4 bases at V and 4 bases at J, leaving 5 bases unmatched. Clones were read by immunoSEQ multiplex PCR, and TCRdb kept only the in-frame ones, dropping some. The sample lists some 250,000 clones; around 90% were seen once. The sample taken for sequencing was peripheral blood. J is TRBJ2-5 and V is TRBV12-5; TRBD1 matches at 11 bases. The clonotype comes from a man aged 60 to 69 who had recovered from COVID-19. The CDR3 sequence: CASGWTGGFGETQYF. As DNA, the CDR3 is TGTGCTAGTGGTTGGACAGGGGGCTTCGGAGAGACCCAGTACTTC. Variable domain in full (rest from reference TRBV12-5 and TRBJ2-5): DARVTQTPRHKVTEMGQEVTMRCQPILGHNTVFWYRQTMMQGLELLAYFRNRAPLDDSGMPKDRFSAEMPDATLATLKIQPSEPRDSAVYFCASGWTGGFGETQYFGPGTRLLVL.